The next 25 T cell receptor beta chains were all read from a single sample in a study of vaccination and CD4 T cells after COVID-19. The treatment here: roughly 10-day PBMC culture with coronavirus spike peptide pools or control peptides (ViraFEST assay). Their recognized antigens are unknown. The Oncomine TCR Beta short-read assay was applied to DNA of cultured CD4+ T cells. TCRdb reprocessed the PCR reads via MiXCR and lists one record per CDR3 protein. The sample shows more than 15,000 distinct CDR3 sequences, roughly 45% of them seen only once. The source material was CD4+ T cells from blood, cultured in vitro. The receptors originated from a human donor who had recovered from COVID-19.

The chain carries TRBV19 and TRBJ2-1; 13 nucleotides agree with TRBD2. Germline lookup yields CDR1 LNHDA and CDR2 SQIVND (reference sequence). This CDR3 comprises 16 residues. After removal of 5 bases from V and 6 bases from J, the junction contained 7 bases not matched to a gene. The CDR3 region has the DNA TGTGCCAGTAGTCCTCCCGGGACTAGCGGGATCAATGAGCAGTTCTTC. Amino acids: CASSPPGTSGINEQFF.

The chain carries TRBV7-9 and TRBJ1-1; D gene ambiguous. V lost 1 base and J 0 bases, leaving 6 bases between the germline ends. CDR1 and CDR2 (germline): SEHNR, FQNEAQ (reference sequence). This CDR3 is 14 amino acids long. CDR3: CASSLEVMNTEAFF. DNA for the CDR3: TGTGCCAGCAGCTTAGAGGTAATGAACACTGAAGCTTTCTTT.

V usage is TRBV4-2 and J usage is TRBJ2-2, with D uncertain. V lost 6 bases, J lost 10 bases, and 21 bases lay in between. The CDR3 sequence is 15 residues long. Germline CDR1 LGHNA, CDR2 YNFKEQ. The CDR3 sequence: CASSLGRTIGEELFF. The CDR3 DNA sequence: TGTGCCAGCAGTCTTGGCAGGACGATTGGCGAGGAGCTGTTTTTT.

As for this clonotype: The junction departs from the called germline gene at one end, perhaps through a read error. The DNA of the CDR3 is TGTGCCATCGGTGAGTCGGTCAGGAGCTCCTATAATTCACCCCTCCACTTT. This encodes CAIGESVRSSYNSPLHF. The V and J genes are TRBV10-3 and TRBJ1-6; D uncertain. Germline loops: CDR1 ENHRY, CDR2 SYGVKD. The CDR3 covers 17 residues.

The chain joins TRBV18 to TRBJ2-2; D remains ambiguous. Trimming shortened V by 3 bases and J by 5 bases, and 10 bases separated the two germline ends. In germline, CDR1 is KGHSH, CDR2 LQKENI. The CDR3 loop spans 14 amino acids. The CDR3 loop is CASSPALGTGELFF. Here the CDR3 DNA reads TGTGCCAGCTCACCGGCATTGGGTACCGGGGAGCTGTTTTTT.

This clonotype was seen just once. This rearrangement joins TRBV6-1 to TRBJ1-3; 8 bases align to TRBD1. CDR1 MNHNS and CDR2 SASEGT come from the germline V gene. The CDR3 loop spans 15 amino acids. The J segment lost 0 bases and the V segment lost 6 bases, leaving 4 bases of the junction unmatched. CDR3 region: CASSTTGGSGNTIYF. DNA of the CDR3: TGTGCCAGCAGCACTACAGGGGGCTCTGGAAACACCATATATTTT.

By sample fraction, this clonotype is medium-sized. J is TRBJ1-2 and V is TRBV7-3; the D is unclear. V lost 5 bases and J lost 0, with 7 bases in between. Germline CDR1 is SGHTA and CDR2 is FQGTGA. The CDR3 extends over 13 amino acids. The DNA for the CDR3 is TGTGCCAGCAGCCCTCAGCCTAACTATGGCTACACCTTC. Its protein is CASSPQPNYGYTF.

The CDR3 coding sequence is TGCGCCAGCAGCTTGGGAGGGGACAGGGCTTCACCCCTCCACTTT. This sequence encodes CASSLGGDRASPLHF. The chain is built from TRBV5-1 and TRBJ1-6; 9 bases map to TRBD1. This CDR3 contains 15 residues. V shed 0 bases and J 9 bases; nucleotides not matched to a gene: 4. CDR1 and CDR2 (germline): SGHRS, YFSETQ.

This chain uses TRBV20-1 with TRBJ1-2; 11 bases are a match to TRBD1. The CDR3 is 14 amino acids. CDR1 DFQATT and CDR2 SNEGSKA come from the germline V gene (reference sequence). The J segment lost 4 bases and the V segment lost 3 bases, leaving 4 bases of the junction unmatched. As DNA, the CDR3 is TGCAGTGCTAGCCGGACAGGGGGCGGCTATGGCTACACCTTC. Translating gives CSASRTGGGYGYTF.

This clonotype has just a few counts. The V and J genes are TRBV7-8 and TRBJ2-7; D gene unclear. The CDR3 consists of 15 residues. V lost 3 bases and J lost 2, with 14 bases in between. Germline CDR1 and CDR2: SGHVS and FQNEAQ. CDR3 nucleotide sequence: TGTGCCAGCAGCTTTGCTAGACAAACCCCCTACGAGCAGTACTTC. The encoded protein is CASSFARQTPYEQYF.

This clonotype was seen only a few times. This sequence joins TRBV19 and TRBJ1-1, with D perhaps matching TRBD1 (5 bases). The germline gives CDR1 LNHDA, CDR2 SQIVND (reference sequence). With 7 bases removed from V and 1 base from J, the gap between germline ends came to 10 bases. The CDR3 is made up of 13 amino acids. CDR3 sequence: CASKARENTEAFF. The CDR3, as DNA: TGTGCCAGTAAGGCCAGGGAGAACACTGAAGCTTTCTTT.

This clonotype was found a few times. The chain combines TRBV7-9 with TRBJ2-1; TRBD2 agrees at 13 bases. Germline loops: CDR1 SEHNR, CDR2 FQNEAQ (reference sequence). V lost 4 bases and J lost 1; bases outside the gene matches: 10. This CDR3 has 19 amino acids. CDR3 bases: TGTGCCAGCAGCTCCACCGGGACTAGCGGGATAGGGTCCTACAATGAGCAGTTCTTC. Translated: CASSSTGTSGIGSYNEQFF.

The rearrangement links TRBV6-5 to TRBJ2-3; TRBD2 matches 9 bases. With V trimmed by 4 bases and J by 2 bases, 4 bases remained unmatched. The CDR3 runs 15 residues. Germline-derived CDR1 and CDR2 are MNHEY and SVGAGI. Written as DNA, the CDR3 is TGTGCCAGCAGTTCACTAGCGGGCCTCACAGATACGCAGTATTTT. It translates to CASSSLAGLTDTQYF.

The V gene is TRBV7-2, the J gene TRBJ2-7; no firm D call. Trimming took off 4 bases at V and 5 bases at J, with 9 bases between the two ends. The CDR3 is 12 amino acids. From germline, CDR1 is SGHTA and CDR2 FQGNSA. CDR3 in amino acids: CASSSLWNEQYF. CDR3 nucleotide sequence: TGTGCCAGCAGCTCGCTTTGGAACGAGCAGTACTTC.

As to this clonotype: Compared with germline, one end of the junction differs, possibly owing to a read error. The V call is TRBV2, the J call TRBJ1-5; unclear D gene. The CDR3 runs 13 residues. Germline lookup yields CDR1 SNHLY and CDR2 FYNNEI. CDR3 coding DNA: TGTGCCAGCAGTGAGTTTAGGGATCAGTCCCAGCATTTT. It encodes CASSEFRDQSQHF.

This chain joins TRBV19 and TRBJ1-5; D possibly corresponds to TRBD1 (5 bases). Germline V gives CDR1 LNHDA, CDR2 SQIVND (reference sequence). Trimming took off 5 bases at V and 0 bases at J, with 14 bases between the two ends. CDR3 length: 16 residues. CDR3 residues: CASSGTDGYSNQPQHF. The CDR3 DNA follows: TGTGCCAGTAGTGGGACTGACGGGTATAGCAATCAGCCCCAGCATTTT.

This clonotype was detected a few times. This chain uses TRBV7-2 with TRBJ1-1; D possibly corresponds to TRBD1 (5 bases). Between the trimmed V and J ends, which lost 5 bases and 0 bases, there was a span of 7 bases. In germline, CDR1 is SGHTA, CDR2 FQGNSA. This CDR3 region has 13 residues. For the CDR3, the DNA is TGTGCCAGCAGCGCGGACATGAACACTGAAGCTTTCTTT. Translated: CASSADMNTEAFF.

V usage is TRBV19 and J usage is TRBJ2-7, with 10 bases that match TRBD2. CDR3 length: 14 residues. Germline V gene lookup returns CDR1 LNHDA and CDR2 SQIVND (reference sequence). Unmatched junction bases numbered 8, after V lost 6 bases and J lost 6 bases. The chain's CDR3 is CASRNGLAASEQYF. The CDR3 region has the DNA TGTGCCAGTAGAAACGGACTAGCGGCATCCGAGCAGTACTTC.

V is TRBV7-2 and J is TRBJ2-5; D call uncertain. V dropped 2 bases and J dropped 2 bases, with 12 bases sitting between them. This CDR3 spans 15 amino acids. CDR1 and CDR2 (germline): SGHTA, FQGNSA. CDR3: CASSLSAAKQETQYF. In DNA form, the CDR3 reads TGTGCCAGCAGCTTATCGGCCGCGAAACAAGAGACCCAGTACTTC.

The rearrangement uses TRBV6-1 and TRBJ2-1, with unresolved D. The CDR3 has 12 amino acids. Germline values: CDR1 MNHNS, CDR2 SASEGT. V lost 5 bases and J lost 10, with 12 bases in between. CDR3 loop: CASSRSSAEQFF. The CDR3 nucleotides are TGTGCCAGCAGTAGAAGCTCGGCGGAGCAGTTCTTC.

The gene calls are TRBV23-1 and TRBJ1-3, with D unresolved. TRBV23-1 is given ORF status, its function remaining uncertain. The V gene lost 5 bases and the J gene lost 4 bases, with 12 bases spanning the gap. CDR3 length: 14 residues. CDR3 sequence: CASSDTGRGNTIYF. Here the CDR3 DNA reads TGCGCCAGCAGTGACACGGGCAGGGGAAACACCATATATTTT.

This clonotype was counted between two and nine times. At one of its ends the junction is not consistent with the germline gene, which may arise from a read error. The CDR3 DNA follows: TGTGCCGGCAGTGATACTGGTCGTACGCAGTATTTT. This codes for CAGSDTGRTQYF. The gene calls are TRBV2 and TRBJ2-3, with unresolved D. The CDR3 covers 12 residues. Germline V gene data show CDR1 as SNHLY and CDR2 as FYNNEI. The whole variable domain, remainder taken from reference TRBV2 and TRBJ2-3, is EPEVTQTPSHQVTQMGQEVILRCVPISNHLYFYWYRQILGQKVEFLVSFYNNEISEKSEIFDDQFSVERPDGSNFTLKIRSTKLEDSAMYFCAGSDTGRTQYFGPGTRLTVL.

The gene calls are TRBV18 and TRBJ2-5; D remains unclear. Trimming took off 2 bases at V and 4 bases at J, with 8 bases between the two ends. Germline CDR1 KGHSH, CDR2 LQKENI. The CDR3 loop spans 13 amino acids. The CDR3 region is CASSPNPGETQYF. DNA of the CDR3: TGTGCCAGCTCACCAAATCCCGGAGAGACCCAGTACTTC.

This sequence joins TRBV21-1 and TRBJ1-1; TRBD1 reflects the table's D call only, with no check against the DNA. TRBV21-1 is designated a pseudogene. The CDR3 contains 14 residues. CDR3: CASTQEAGGFEAFF. CDR3 coding DNA: TGTGCCAGCACCCAAGAGGCAGGGGGTTTTGAAGCTTTCTTT.

V and J are TRBV6-1 and TRBJ2-3, with D hard to call. The length of the CDR3 is 15 residues. Trimming removed 6 bases from V and 1 base from J, with 14 bases in between. Per germline, CDR1 MNHNS and CDR2 SASEGT. The CDR3 reads CASRLASIRTDTQYF. The CDR3 region has the DNA TGTGCCAGCAGGTTGGCTTCCATACGCACAGATACGCAGTATTTT.